Listed here is a single TCR beta chain. Its specificity is unknown. The source of the sample is a study of CD8+CD57+ T cells in acquired aplastic anemia. General study points: Between patients and controls, twenty-nine CD8+ CDR3 sequences were found in common.

Genomic DNA was employed as the template in profiling TCR beta VDJ and CDR3. TCRdb reanalysed the reads using MiXCR and keeps one entry per CDR3 protein. The table has around 200,000 distinct CDR3 sequences, around 50% seen once. This CDR3 spans 17 amino acids. The J segment lost 5 bases and the V segment lost 7 bases, leaving 16 bases of the junction unmatched. Germline V gene lookup returns CDR1 SGHVS and CDR2 FQNEAQ. Patients sequenced had flow cytometry evidence of CD8+CD57+ cell expansion. Every patient was diagnosed with severe acquired aplastic anemia. Patients were untreated when blood was sampled.

The chain uses TRBV7-8 and TRBJ2-5; 10 nucleotides match TRBD2. The sequenced sample was sorted CD4+, CD8+, or CD8+CD57+ T cells (not recorded which) from PBMCs. The TCR originated in a human donor with aplastic anemia. The CDR3 loop is CASNKTELAGVGETQYF. The CDR3 nucleotides read TGTGCCAGCAACAAGACGGAGCTAGCGGGAGTAGGGGAGACCCAGTACTTC.